The T cell receptor (beta chain) under discussion was sequenced for a study of shared clonotypes between healthy human individuals. Whole-study context: The study drew on a couple of women and three men aged 18 to 49 as donors.

The deep-level immunoSEQ assay was used. Some clones are missing from TCRdb's copy, which holds only in-frame ones; the method was immunoSEQ multiplex PCR. The table shows a few million clones, with 90% to 96% occurring only once. Naive CD4+ cells were CD45RA-selected; the remaining cells were memory. This CDR3 region has 16 residues. The ends lost 2 bases at V and 1 base at J; junction bases unmatched: 5. Germline V gene lookup returns CDR1 SGHTA and CDR2 FQGNSA. This clone has only one observation. The TCR was taken from a man younger than 30 in good health. The specimen was naive CD4+ T cells sorted from blood. Subset defined: CD45RA+ positively selected. This chain uses TRBV7-2 with TRBJ2-5; TRBD2 agrees at 9 bases. DNA for the CDR3: TGTGCCAGCAGCTTACAGGTTAGCGGGAGCCAAGAGACCCAGTACTTC. This gives the protein CASSLQVSGSQETQYF.